This T cell receptor (beta chain) was observed in a study of blood T cell repertoires in COVID-19 (dated by TCRdb to about 2020). Some background on the complete study: Collaborator samples came from the United States, Italy and Spain and covered acute and convalescent phases of COVID-19. Samples were obtained from the ongoing ImmuneRACE study (first 160 participants) and from roughly 1,300 subjects provided by 6 global collaborators. Where available, HLA class I and class II types were taken from metadata supplied by the sample provider and were not determined by assay-based typing. Deeply sampled blood TCRbeta repertoires from subjects exposed to, actively infected with, or recovered from COVID-19 were included in the dataset. The repertoires were released in a freely available public database meant as a resource for research on the immune response to SARS-CoV-2. Nearly every sample came with metadata listing a de-identified subject ID, COVID-19 status, age in years and sex. The material from the prospective study consisted of cDNA or gDNA derived from T cells, B-cell-depleted T cells, or PBMCs. Here is what the overall study found, with its caveats: The quantity of clinical and demographic metadata differed by source and by participant and was supplied without curation.

The cysteine opens and the phenylalanine closes a CDR3 of 14 amino acids. This entry keeps only the CDR3 DNA: 42 bases, framed from base 1. The germline V gene sets CDR1 to MNHEY and CDR2 to SVGAGI. The collaborating institutions used their own protocols to collect whole blood in K2EDTA tubes. For TCRbeta analysis, collaborator samples were shipped as frozen whole blood, as isolated PBMCs, or as DNA extracted from either sample type. On this clone: The specificity of this receptor is unknown. Mismatch with germline at one junction end may stem from a read error.

TCRbeta CDR3 regions were amplified from genomic DNA using the immunoSEQ Assay, a bias-controlled multiplex PCR. The original pipeline was this. Within the assay, amplification of reference gene primers was used to estimate how many nucleated cells each sample contained. To quantify the absolute abundance of each unique TCRbeta CDR3 rearrangement, sequence reads were collapsed and filtered. For each sample, productive Simpson clonality was calculated by taking the square root of Simpson's diversity index across productive rearrangements. Not all clones reach the TCRdb copy of this immuneACCESS table, which keeps in-frame sequences only. Checked studies attribute under half of the gap to unresolved V genes and leave the rest unexplained. The V and J calls and the clone size are those of that table, but D and trimming were determined from the DNA. This sample holds 250,000 or so clones; 70% to 90% were observed only once. Clones ranked in the top ten supply roughly 3% of the sample.

This TCR was recovered from a man aged 18 to 29 with active or convalescent COVID-19. Sequences were obtained from peripheral blood. The sequence is built from TRBV6-5 and TRBJ2-7; TRBD2 fits 9 bases in the junction. The base sequence is TGTGCCAGCAGTTACTCTAGCGGGAGTGCTATGAGCGTCTTC. Its protein reads: CASSYSSGSAMSVF.